This T cell receptor beta chain derives from a study of response to subunit inactivated influenza vaccine. Study findings and constraints: It was suggested by the authors that few new T cells are recruited by each seasonal influenza vaccination.

This clonotype has just a few counts. The antigen is not known. CDR3 length: 20 amino acids. TCRdb reprocessed the RT-PCR reads via MiXCR and lists one record per CDR3 protein. The table has roughly 790,000 distinct CDR3 sequences, 21% seen once. The chain employs TRBV21-1 and TRBJ2-3; the table's D call, TRBD2, was not checked against the DNA. TRBV21-1 is annotated as a pseudogene. The sample was PBMCs from blood, taken 5 days after vaccination. The TCR comes from a man aged 50 to 59 who received an inactivated influenza vaccine. Here the CDR3 DNA reads TGTGCCAGCAGCAAACTTCCGGTGGAGGAGCGGGAGGAAAACACAGATACGCAGTATTTT. This gives the protein CASSKLPVEEREENTDTQYF.